A single sample is the source of the 2 T cell receptor beta chains below, sequenced in a study of blood T cell repertoires in COVID-19. TCRdb's copy holds only in-frame clones and misses some; the assay was immunoSEQ multiplex PCR. Of about 190,000 clones in the sample, approximately 80% are singletons; the top ten hold 9.5% to 15%. Sequenced input: peripheral blood. These receptors all stem from a woman in her fifties or sixties with acute or convalescent COVID-19.

V gene TRBV30 combines with J gene TRBJ2-1, with 10 bases fitting TRBD2. CDR3 length: 15 residues. The V gene's germline CDR1 is GTSNPN and CDR2 SVGIG (reference sequence). J gave up 16 bases and V 0 bases, and 15 bases lay outside the gene matches. The CDR3 reads CAWSVRMSLAGVLFF. The DNA for the CDR3 is TGTGCCTGGAGTGTACGTATGAGTCTAGCGGGAGTGTTATTCTTC.

This chain links TRBV28 with TRBJ2-7; 8 bases map to TRBD1. Germline CDR1 is MDHEN and CDR2 is SYDVKM. CDR3 size: 15 residues. Germline trimming cut 4 bases from V and 1 base from J; bases unmatched to any gene: 6. The CDR3 DNA reads TGTGCCAGCAGTTCCCTACAGGGGGGATCCTACGAGCAGTACTTC. Translating it yields CASSSLQGGSYEQYF. Based on the CDR3 plus reference TRBV28 and TRBJ2-7, the full variable domain is DVKVTQSSRYLVKRTGEKVFLECVQDMDHENMFWYRQDPGLGLRLIYFSYDVKMKEKGDIPEGYSVSREKKERFSLILESASTNQTSMYLCASSSLQGGSYEQYFGPGTRLTVT.